A single sample gave rise to the 29 T cell receptor beta chains below, sequenced in a study of control samples from healthy donors and cancer patients. The method was immunoSEQ multiplex PCR; TCRdb's version includes in-frame clones alone and lacks a portion of them. Found here are 120,000 or so clones, 87% of them singletons; the top ten hold about 8.7%. Sequencing was carried out using blood. These receptors were obtained from a man aged 40-49 years in good health.

In this sample, this clone turned up once. V gene TRBV20-1 combines with J gene TRBJ2-1, with D perhaps TRBD1 (5 bases). V lost 7 bases to trimming and J lost 10 bases, with 14 bases between them. The germline V gene has CDR1 DFQATT and CDR2 SNEGSKA (reference sequence). The length of the CDR3 is 11 residues. The CDR3 loop reads CSVQRNREQFF. CDR3 coding DNA: TGCAGTGTCCAACGTAACAGGGAGCAGTTCTTC.

The rearrangement links TRBV5-1 to TRBJ1-1; 9 bases map to TRBD1. Germline CDR1 reads SGHRS; CDR2 reads YFSETQ. V trimming: 2 bases; J trimming: 0 bases; junction bases outside the gene matches: 5. CDR3 size: 16 residues. This CDR3 reads CASSFDGQGMNTEAFF. CDR3 sequence (DNA): TGCGCCAGCAGCTTCGACGGACAGGGGATGAACACTGAAGCTTTCTTT.

This chain links TRBV3-1 (or the pseudogene TRBV3-2) with TRBJ2-3; D might be TRBD1 (6 bases). The CDR3 contains 14 residues. The germline V gene has CDR1 LGHDT and CDR2 YNNKEL (reference sequence). The ends were cut back, 2 bases at V and 6 bases at J, with 12 bases in the middle. CDR3 loop: CASSQLTGWDTQYF. The CDR3 region has the DNA TGTGCCAGCAGCCAATTAACAGGGTGGGATACGCAGTATTTT.

The chain uses TRBV3-1 (or the pseudogene TRBV3-2) and TRBJ2-7; no definite D call. Trimming shortened V by 2 bases and J by 6 bases, and 8 bases separated the two germline ends. Per the germline V gene, CDR1 is LGHDT and CDR2 is YNNKEL (reference sequence). The CDR3 spans 12 residues. The CDR3 DNA is TGTGCCAGCAGCCAAACCAGGAGCGAGCAGTACTTC. Its translation is CASSQTRSEQYF.

This clone has just one count. V gene TRBV27 combines with J gene TRBJ2-7, with TRBD1 identical over 12 bases. The CDR3 covers 17 residues. CDR1 is MNHEY, CDR2 SMNVEV, per germline (reference sequence). J lost 0 bases, V lost 6 bases, and 9 bases had no gene match. The CDR3 DNA sequence: TGTGCCAGCAGACCCTGGGGGGGACAGGGGGCCTCCTACGAGCAGTACTTC. This translates into CASRPWGGQGASYEQYF.

The CDR3 region is CASSSQSQRRALGNQPQHF. CDR3 bases: TGTGCCAGCAGTTCCCAAAGTCAACGACGCGCCTTGGGCAATCAGCCCCAGCATTTT. This sequence joins TRBV6-2 or TRBV6-3 and TRBJ1-5; D is unresolved. Trimming removed 4 bases at V and 2 bases at J, with 24 bases between. The CDR3 loop spans 19 amino acids. The germline V gene has CDR1 MNHEY and CDR2 SVGEGT.

This clone has a handful of counts. This chain joins TRBV30 and TRBJ1-2; no clear D. Germline assignment: CDR1 GTSNPN and CDR2 SVGIG (reference sequence). CDR3 size: 14 residues. V lost 5 bases and J lost 0, with 13 bases in between. The CDR3 DNA follows: TGTGCCTGGGGAGCCCCCCCAGCTAACTATGGCTACACCTTC. Residues: CAWGAPPANYGYTF. The full variable domain, completed using reference TRBV30 and TRBJ1-2, is SQTIHQWPATLVQPVGSPLSLECTVEGTSNPNLYWYRQAAGRGLQLLFYSVGIGQISSEVPQNLSASRPQDRQFILSSKKLLLSDSGFYLCAWGAPPANYGYTFGSGTRLTVV.

The V and J genes are TRBV7-2 and TRBJ2-2, with 7 bases fitting TRBD2. The CDR3 length is 17 residues. Trimming at V came to 5 bases and at J to 3 bases, leaving 12 bases not matched to a gene. Germline V lookup: CDR1 SGHTA, CDR2 FQGNSA. The CDR3 DNA reads as TGTGCCAGCAGCCCTTGGGGTCCTCGGGAGGACACCGGGGAGCTGTTTTTT. Translated: CASSPWGPREDTGELFF.

The chain employs TRBV10-1 and TRBJ2-3; D might be TRBD1 or TRBD2, each matching 6 bases. The germline V gene has CDR1 WNHNN and CDR2 SYGVQD (reference sequence). This CDR3 is 13 amino acids long. Between the trimmed V and J ends, which lost 7 bases and 4 bases, there was a span of 12 bases. CDR3 bases: TGCGCCAGCACCGGGGGCCTCCCAGATACGCAGTATTTT. Its protein product is CASTGGLPDTQYF.

As DNA, the CDR3 is TGTGCCAGCAGCTTAGAGGCCACCGGGGAGCTGTTTTTT. This gives the protein CASSLEATGELFF. The V gene is TRBV7-7, the J gene TRBJ2-2; D is undetermined. V was pared by 1 base and J by 4 bases, with 4 bases between. The germline gives CDR1 SSHAT, CDR2 FNYEAQ (reference sequence). The length of the CDR3 is 13 residues.

The V gene is TRBV7-9, the J gene TRBJ1-5; D is perhaps TRBD1 (5 bases). The CDR3 has 15 residues. Germline V gives CDR1 SEHNR, CDR2 FQNEAQ (reference sequence). V dropped 1 base and J dropped 1 base, with 8 bases sitting between them. CDR3 sequence (DNA): TGTGCCAGCAGCTTAGGGGGCCGGAGCAATCAGCCCCAGCATTTT. Encoded protein: CASSLGGRSNQPQHF.

V gene TRBV2 combines with J gene TRBJ2-1; 8 nucleotides match TRBD2. J was trimmed by 10 bases and V by 5 bases; bases with no gene match: 13. CDR1 and CDR2 (germline): SNHLY, FYNNEI. The CDR3 spans 15 residues. The CDR3 spells CASSISTGGPGEQFF. In nucleotides, the CDR3 is TGTGCCAGCAGTATCTCGACGGGGGGGCCCGGGGAGCAGTTCTTC.

The chain links TRBV2 to TRBJ2-5, with D hard to call. Germline assignment: CDR1 SNHLY and CDR2 FYNNEI. There are 12 residues in the CDR3. Deletions cut 8 bases from V and 4 bases from J, with 11 bases between. CDR3 region: CASGVSLETQYF. In DNA, the CDR3 is TGTGCCAGCGGGGTGTCCCTAGAGACCCAGTACTTC.

J is TRBJ1-1 and V is TRBV30; 10 positions agree with TRBD1. CDR1 and CDR2 from the germline V gene are GTSNPN and SVGIG (reference sequence). The CDR3 sequence is 14 residues long. With 3 bases clipped from V and 9 bases from J, the junction kept 10 bases outside the gene matches. CDR3 nucleotides: TGTGCCTGGAGGAGGGGACAGGGGTTCTACAAAGCTTTCTTT. It encodes CAWRRGQGFYKAFF.

V and J are TRBV19 and TRBJ2-3; D perhaps matches TRBD2 (5 bases). The germline CDR1 and CDR2 sequences are LNHDA and SQIVND (reference sequence). Trimming took 7 bases from V and 2 from J, leaving 13 bases between them. CDR3 length: 14 residues. This CDR3 reads CASTMGSNTDTQYF. The CDR3 DNA is TGTGCCAGTACCATGGGGAGTAACACAGATACGCAGTATTTT. Together with reference TRBV19 and TRBJ2-3, the CDR3 gives the full variable domain: DGGITQSPKYLFRKEGQNVTLSCEQNLNHDAMYWYRQDPGQGLRLIYYSQIVNDFQKGDIAEGYSVSREKKESFPLTVTSAQKNPTAFYLCASTMGSNTDTQYFGPGTRLTVL.

The V gene is TRBV7-9, the J gene TRBJ2-6; D unresolved. The CDR3 has 15 residues. Trimming removed 2 bases at V and 0 bases at J, with 5 bases between. The germline V gene encodes CDR1 SEHNR and CDR2 FQNEAQ (reference sequence). The CDR3 DNA follows: TGTGCCAGCAGCTTAAGGGCCTCTGGGGCCAACGTCCTGACTTTC. This codes for CASSLRASGANVLTF.

The chain uses TRBV11-2 and TRBJ2-7, with D possibly being TRBD2 (7 bases). Germline-derived CDR1 and CDR2 are SGHAT and FQNNGV. V lost 5 bases to trimming and J lost 3 bases, with 26 bases between them. This CDR3 has 18 amino acids. CDR3: CASSPTRRGRGVGYEQYF. The CDR3 DNA reads as TGTGCCAGCAGCCCGACTAGGAGGGGGAGGGGGGTAGGCTACGAGCAGTACTTC.

The chain employs TRBV7-2 and TRBJ1-4; 9 positions match TRBD1. CDR1 is SGHTA and CDR2 is FQGNSA in the germline V gene. The CDR3 loop spans 13 amino acids. With V trimmed by 5 bases and J by 8 bases, 3 bases remained unmatched. CDR3 residues: CASSTDRGEKLFF. The CDR3 DNA follows: TGTGCCAGCAGCACCGACAGGGGGGAAAAACTGTTTTTT.

This chain connects TRBV24-1 to TRBJ1-1; 9 bases match TRBD1. CDR1 is KGHDR, CDR2 SFDVKD, per germline. The CDR3 runs 14 residues. Trimming at V came to 5 bases and at J to 5 bases, leaving 5 bases not matched to a gene. CDR3 loop: CATSASTGGTEAFF. CDR3 bases: TGTGCCACCAGTGCCTCGACAGGGGGGACTGAAGCTTTCTTT.

This clone was found once. This chain links TRBV15 with TRBJ1-2; D remains unclear. Per the germline V gene, CDR1 is LNHNV and CDR2 is YYDKDF (reference sequence). The CDR3 is made up of 17 amino acids. The V and J ends lost 0 bases and 4 bases respectively, with 18 bases between them. This CDR3 is CATSRDRNSLPGYGYTF. The CDR3 coding sequence is TGTGCCACCAGCAGAGATAGGAACAGCTTGCCTGGCTATGGCTACACCTTC.

This clone was recorded a few times. This rearrangement joins TRBV7-8 to TRBJ2-6; 8 nucleotides align to TRBD1. The V gene's germline CDR1 is SGHVS and CDR2 FQNEAQ. V lost 5 bases to trimming and J lost 4 bases; unmatched junction nucleotides: 10. The CDR3 extends over 17 amino acids. DNA of the CDR3: TGTGCCAGCAGCCCCGACAGGGGCGAAACCGGGGCCAACGTCCTGACTTTC. Protein: CASSPDRGETGANVLTF.

V and J are TRBV24-1 and TRBJ2-1; D is possibly TRBD1 (5 bases). The CDR3 covers 11 residues. From germline, CDR1 is KGHDR and CDR2 SFDVKD. V shed 5 bases and J shed 10 bases, with 8 bases lying between them. The DNA of the CDR3 is TGTGCCACCAGTGGTGACAGAGAGCAGTTCTTC. Translation gives CATSGDREQFF.

The chain joins TRBV19 to TRBJ1-5; D gene ambiguous. The CDR3 totals 13 residues. Germline CDR1 LNHDA, CDR2 SQIVND (reference sequence). The V end lost 6 bases, the J end lost 7 bases, and 13 bases lay between the germline ends. The CDR3 bases are TGTGCCAGTAGGGCTGTGGGGTTACAGCCCCAGCATTTT. Protein product: CASRAVGLQPQHF.

In the case of this clone: Other DNA sequences from this sample encode an identical CDR3 as well. This rearrangement joins TRBV18 to TRBJ2-6; D uncertain. Trimming pared 3 bases from V and 1 base from J, leaving 4 bases between. Germline assignment: CDR1 KGHSH and CDR2 LQKENI. The CDR3 runs to 14 residues. The CDR3 nucleotides read TGTGCCAGCTCACCCGGGTCTGGGGCCAACGTCCTGACTTTC. Encoded protein: CASSPGSGANVLTF.

The count of this clone is one. This chain connects TRBV19 to TRBJ2-7; D remains ambiguous. With 5 bases removed from V and 0 bases from J, the gap between germline ends came to 8 bases. Per germline, CDR1 LNHDA and CDR2 SQIVND (reference sequence). The CDR3 extends over 13 amino acids. The CDR3 sequence is CASSSPGSYEQYF. CDR3 in DNA: TGTGCCAGTAGTTCCCCGGGCTCCTACGAGCAGTACTTC.

The rearrangement joins TRBV5-4 to TRBJ1-2, with unresolved D. The CDR3 length is 13 residues. Trimming stripped 0 bases from V and 7 bases from J, with 10 bases between. Per germline, CDR1 SGHNT and CDR2 YYREEE (reference sequence). This chain's CDR3 is CASSLVGIGGYTF. The CDR3 nucleotides are TGTGCCAGCAGCTTGGTGGGGATCGGTGGCTACACCTTC. The full variable domain, completed using reference TRBV5-4 and TRBJ1-2, is ETGVTQSPTHLIKTRGQQVTLRCSSQSGHNTVSWYQQALGQGPQFIFQYYREEENGRGNFPPRFSGLQFPNYSSELNVNALELDDSALYLCASSLVGIGGYTFGSGTRLTVV.

This rearrangement joins TRBV14 to TRBJ1-4; 7 bases map to TRBD1. Germline V gene sequence: CDR1 SGHDN, CDR2 FVKESK. The CDR3 loop spans 15 amino acids. V shed 2 bases, J shed 5 bases, and the junction held 5 bases outside the gene matches. The CDR3 loop reads CASSQFRGFNEKLFF. Here the CDR3 DNA reads TGTGCCAGCAGCCAATTCAGGGGGTTCAATGAAAAACTGTTTTTT.

The J gene is TRBJ2-1, the V gene TRBV11-2; 8 nucleotides match TRBD1. CDR3 length: 19 residues. V shed 3 bases and J 2 bases; nucleotides not matched to a gene: 15. Germline loops: CDR1 SGHAT, CDR2 FQNNGV. The CDR3, as DNA: TGTGCCAGCAGCTTCCGAACAGGGGGATTTATCCTTACCTACAATGAGCAGTTCTTC. It specifies CASSFRTGGFILTYNEQFF. The full variable domain, its missing parts supplied by reference TRBV11-2 and TRBJ2-1, is EAGVAQSPRYKIIEKRQSVAFWCNPISGHATLYWYQQILGQGPKLLIQFQNNGVVDDSQLPKDRFSAERLKGVDSTLKIQPAKLEDSAVYLCASSFRTGGFILTYNEQFFGPGTRLTVL.

The V and J genes are TRBV5-6 and TRBJ2-5; D not resolved. Trimming cost V 4 bases and J 7 bases, with 20 bases left between them. The CDR3 sequence is 15 residues long. The V gene's germline CDR1 is SGHDT and CDR2 YYEEEE. CDR3 residues: CASSPSLGSRGTQYF. The CDR3 bases are TGTGCCAGCAGCCCGAGTCTGGGTAGCCGCGGGACCCAGTACTTC. Based on the CDR3 plus reference TRBV5-6 and TRBJ2-5, the full variable domain is DAGVTQSPTHLIKTRGQQVTLRCSPKSGHDTVSWYQQALGQGPQFIFQYYEEEERQRGNFPDRFSGHQFPNYSSELNVNALLLGDSALYLCASSPSLGSRGTQYFGPGTRLLVL.